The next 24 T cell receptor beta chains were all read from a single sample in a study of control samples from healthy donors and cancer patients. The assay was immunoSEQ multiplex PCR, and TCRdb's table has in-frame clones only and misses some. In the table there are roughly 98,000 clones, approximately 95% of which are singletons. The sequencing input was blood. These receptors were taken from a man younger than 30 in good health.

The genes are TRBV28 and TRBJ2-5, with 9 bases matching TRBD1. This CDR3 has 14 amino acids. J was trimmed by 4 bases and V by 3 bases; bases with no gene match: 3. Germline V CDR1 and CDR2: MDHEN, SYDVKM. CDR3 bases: TGTGCCAGCAGTTTGACAGGGGGGTCAGAGACCCAGTACTTC. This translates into CASSLTGGSETQYF.

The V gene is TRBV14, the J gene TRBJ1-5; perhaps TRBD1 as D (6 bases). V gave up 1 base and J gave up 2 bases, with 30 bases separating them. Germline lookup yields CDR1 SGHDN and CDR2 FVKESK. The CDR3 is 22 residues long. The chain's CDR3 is CASSQVKGGGPPRAAGNQPQHF. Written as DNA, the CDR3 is TGTGCCAGCAGCCAAGTCAAAGGAGGGGGGCCTCCCCGGGCCGCGGGCAATCAGCCCCAGCATTTT.

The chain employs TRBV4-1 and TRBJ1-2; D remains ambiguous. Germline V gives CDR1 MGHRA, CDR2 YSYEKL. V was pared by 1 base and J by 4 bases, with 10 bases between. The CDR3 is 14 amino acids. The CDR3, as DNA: TGCGCCAGCAGCCAAGTTCTAGGGAGCTATGGCTACACCTTC. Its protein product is CASSQVLGSYGYTF.

The DNA of the CDR3 is TGCGCCAGCAGCCAAGATAGTGCCGCCTCAGGAGAAAAACTGTTTTTT. Translating it yields CASSQDSAASGEKLFF. The J gene is TRBJ1-4, the V gene TRBV4-1, with D unclear. Germline lookup yields CDR1 MGHRA and CDR2 YSYEKL. V dropped 0 bases and J dropped 8 bases, with 16 bases sitting between them. CDR3 length: 16 amino acids.

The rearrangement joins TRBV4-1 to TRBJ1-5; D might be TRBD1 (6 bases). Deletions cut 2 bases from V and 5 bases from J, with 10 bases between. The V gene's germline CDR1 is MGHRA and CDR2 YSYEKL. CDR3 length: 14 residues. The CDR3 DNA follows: TGCGCCAGCAGCCAAACAGGGAAGTATCAGCCCCAGCATTTT. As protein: CASSQTGKYQPQHF.

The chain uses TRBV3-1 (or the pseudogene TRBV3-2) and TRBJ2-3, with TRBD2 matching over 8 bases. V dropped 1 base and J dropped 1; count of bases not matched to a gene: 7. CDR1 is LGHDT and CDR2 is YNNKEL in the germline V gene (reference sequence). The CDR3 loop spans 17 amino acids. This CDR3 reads CASSQGQRRGGTDTQYF. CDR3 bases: TGTGCCAGCAGCCAAGGACAGCGGCGGGGGGGCACAGATACGCAGTATTTT.

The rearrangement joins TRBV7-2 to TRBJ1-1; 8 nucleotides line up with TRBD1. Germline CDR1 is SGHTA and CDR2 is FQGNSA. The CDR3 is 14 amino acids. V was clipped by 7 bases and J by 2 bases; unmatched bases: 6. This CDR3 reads CASNRAGGNTEAFF. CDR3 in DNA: TGTGCCAGCAATAGGGCAGGGGGCAACACTGAAGCTTTCTTT.

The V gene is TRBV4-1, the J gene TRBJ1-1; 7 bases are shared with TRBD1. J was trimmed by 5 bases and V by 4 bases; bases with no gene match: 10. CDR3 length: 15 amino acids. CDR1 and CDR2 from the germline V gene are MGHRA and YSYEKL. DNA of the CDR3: TGCGCCAGCAGCCTAGGGGTAGGGGGCGATACTGAAGCTTTCTTT. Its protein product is CASSLGVGGDTEAFF.

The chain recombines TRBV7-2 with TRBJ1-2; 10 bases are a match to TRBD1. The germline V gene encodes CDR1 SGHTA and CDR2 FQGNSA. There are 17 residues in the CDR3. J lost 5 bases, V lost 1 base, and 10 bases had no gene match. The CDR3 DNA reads TGTGCCAGCAGCTTAGGTCCCGGGACAGGGGTAGGGTATGGCTACACCTTC. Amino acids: CASSLGPGTGVGYGYTF.

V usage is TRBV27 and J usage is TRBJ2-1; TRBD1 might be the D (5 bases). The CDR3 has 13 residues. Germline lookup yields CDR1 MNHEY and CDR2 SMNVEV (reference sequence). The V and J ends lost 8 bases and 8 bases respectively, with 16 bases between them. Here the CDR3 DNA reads TGTGCCAGCGGCCTCAGTTCCAGGGATGAGCAGTTCTTC. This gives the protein CASGLSSRDEQFF.

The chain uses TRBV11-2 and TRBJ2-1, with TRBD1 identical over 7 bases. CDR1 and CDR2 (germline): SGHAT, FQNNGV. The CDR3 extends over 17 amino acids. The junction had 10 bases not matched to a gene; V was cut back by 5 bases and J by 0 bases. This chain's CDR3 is CASSPSLTGVSYNEQFF. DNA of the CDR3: TGTGCCAGCAGCCCCTCCCTCACAGGGGTCTCCTACAATGAGCAGTTCTTC.

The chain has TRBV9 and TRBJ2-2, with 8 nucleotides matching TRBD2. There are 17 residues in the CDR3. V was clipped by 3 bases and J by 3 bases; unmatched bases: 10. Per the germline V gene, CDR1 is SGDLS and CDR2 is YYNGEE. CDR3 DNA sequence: TGTGCCAGCAGCGCAGACGGTAGCGGGGCTTACACCGGGGAGCTGTTTTTT. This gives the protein CASSADGSGAYTGELFF.

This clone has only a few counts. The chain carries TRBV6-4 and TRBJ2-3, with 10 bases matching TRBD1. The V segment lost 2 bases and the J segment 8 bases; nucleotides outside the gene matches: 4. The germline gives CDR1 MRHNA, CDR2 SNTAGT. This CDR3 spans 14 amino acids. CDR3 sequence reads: CASSDGTGVFTQYF. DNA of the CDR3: TGTGCCAGCAGTGACGGGACAGGGGTTTTTACGCAGTATTTT.

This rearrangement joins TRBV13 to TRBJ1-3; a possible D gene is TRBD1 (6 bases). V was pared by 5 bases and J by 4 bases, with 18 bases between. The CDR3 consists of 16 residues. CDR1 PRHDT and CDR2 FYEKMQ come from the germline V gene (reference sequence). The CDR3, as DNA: TGTGCCAGCAGCGCAAGGCACAGGGCCGGGGGAAACACCATATATTTT. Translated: CASSARHRAGGNTIYF.

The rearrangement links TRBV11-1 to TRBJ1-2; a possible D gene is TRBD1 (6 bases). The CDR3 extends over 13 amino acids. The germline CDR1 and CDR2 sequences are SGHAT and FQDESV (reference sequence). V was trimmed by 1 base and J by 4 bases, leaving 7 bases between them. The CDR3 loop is CASSLGGAYGYTF. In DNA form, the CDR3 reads TGTGCCAGCAGCTTAGGGGGGGCCTATGGCTACACCTTC.

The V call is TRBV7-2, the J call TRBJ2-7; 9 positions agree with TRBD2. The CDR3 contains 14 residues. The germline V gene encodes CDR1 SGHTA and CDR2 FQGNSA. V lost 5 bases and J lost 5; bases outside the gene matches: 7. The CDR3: CASSDGTSKDEQYF. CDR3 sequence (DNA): TGTGCCAGCAGCGATGGGACTAGCAAGGACGAGCAGTACTTC.

The DNA for the CDR3 is TGTGCCAGCAGCTTAGGGGGAGACCGTGAAGCTTTCTTT. This sequence encodes CASSLGGDREAFF. The V gene is TRBV7-2, the J gene TRBJ1-1; D gene unclear. CDR1 and CDR2 from the germline V gene are SGHTA and FQGNSA. V dropped 1 base and J dropped 7 bases, with 10 bases sitting between them. The CDR3 length is 13 residues.

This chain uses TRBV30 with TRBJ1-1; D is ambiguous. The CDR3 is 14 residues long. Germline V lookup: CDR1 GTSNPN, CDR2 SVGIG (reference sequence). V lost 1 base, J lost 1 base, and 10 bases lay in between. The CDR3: CAWSDLATNTEAFF. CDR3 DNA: TGTGCCTGGAGTGACCTAGCGACGAACACTGAAGCTTTCTTT. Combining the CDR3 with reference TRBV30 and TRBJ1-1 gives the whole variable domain SQTIHQWPATLVQPVGSPLSLECTVEGTSNPNLYWYRQAAGRGLQLLFYSVGIGQISSEVPQNLSASRPQDRQFILSSKKLLLSDSGFYLCAWSDLATNTEAFFGQGTRLTVV.

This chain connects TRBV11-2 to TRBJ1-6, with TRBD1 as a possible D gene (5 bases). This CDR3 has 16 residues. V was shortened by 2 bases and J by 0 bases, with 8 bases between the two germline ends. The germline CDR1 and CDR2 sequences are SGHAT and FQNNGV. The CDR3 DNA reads TGTGCCAGCAGCTTACTCGGGGGCTCCTATAATTCACCCCTCCACTTT. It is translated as CASSLLGGSYNSPLHF.

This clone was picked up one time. The CDR3 DNA reads TGTGCCAGCAGCCAAGAAAGGGGGGACCGTCATAGCAATCAGCCCCAGCATTTT. This codes for CASSQERGDRHSNQPQHF. The chain recombines TRBV4-2 with TRBJ1-5; the D gene is possibly TRBD1 (6 bases). The V gene lost 0 bases and the J gene lost 0 bases, with 15 bases spanning the gap. The CDR3 has 18 residues. CDR1 and CDR2 (germline): LGHNA, YNFKEQ.

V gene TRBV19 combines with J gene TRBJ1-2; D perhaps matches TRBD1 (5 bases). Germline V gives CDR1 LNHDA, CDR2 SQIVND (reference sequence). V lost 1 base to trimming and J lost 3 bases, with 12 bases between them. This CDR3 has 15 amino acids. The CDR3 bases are TGTGCCAGTAGTATAGGGGGACGCGAATACTATGGCTACACCTTC. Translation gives CASSIGGREYYGYTF.

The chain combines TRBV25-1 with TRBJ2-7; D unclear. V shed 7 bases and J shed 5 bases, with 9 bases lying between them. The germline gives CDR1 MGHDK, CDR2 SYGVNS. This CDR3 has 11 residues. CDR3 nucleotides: TGTGCCAGCACCAGAGCCCACGAGCAGTACTTC. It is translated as CASTRAHEQYF.

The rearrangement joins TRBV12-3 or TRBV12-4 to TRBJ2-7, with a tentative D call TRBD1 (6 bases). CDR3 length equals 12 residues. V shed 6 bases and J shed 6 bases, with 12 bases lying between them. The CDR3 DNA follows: TGTGCCAGCAGACAGGGATCGGCCGAGCAGTACTTC. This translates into CASRQGSAEQYF.

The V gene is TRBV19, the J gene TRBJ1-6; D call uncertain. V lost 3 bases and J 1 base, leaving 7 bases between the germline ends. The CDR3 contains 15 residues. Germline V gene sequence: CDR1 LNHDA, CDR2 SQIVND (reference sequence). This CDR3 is CASSMGLSYNSPLHF. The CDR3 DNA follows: TGTGCCAGTAGTATGGGGTTATCCTATAATTCACCCCTCCACTTT.